This is a list of T cell receptor beta chains from one sample in a study of T-cell memory formation after mild COVID-19. TCRdb reprocessed the 5' RACE reads via MiXCR and lists one record per CDR3 protein. The sample includes about 270,000 distinct CDR3 sequences, 16% seen only once; the top ten take roughly a fifth. Material: PBMCs or a T cell subset sorted from them (not recorded which). The receptors were gathered from a man between 18 and 29 years old who had mild COVID-19 (a few samples of this study predate the infection). Cell type and time point are not known. Each CDR3 is given with its conserved first and last residue. D genes are given only for firm matches.

v_call	j_call	d_call	cdr3_aa
TRBV5-6	TRBJ2-2	TRBD1	CASSLRGPVTGELFF
TRBV12-3/TRBV12-4	TRBJ2-3	-	CATLGLTDTQYF
TRBV4-2	TRBJ2-3	-	CASSQDGGRTDTQYF
TRBV6-6	TRBJ2-2	TRBD2	CASSRRRGLVNTGELFF
TRBV5-1	TRBJ2-1	-	CASSFEGPLGNEQFF
TRBV7-9	TRBJ2-5	-	CASSPDRAPLGTQYF
TRBV27	TRBJ1-2	-	CASSSIPDGHGYTF
TRBV6-5	TRBJ2-1	-	CASSYFNEQFF
TRBV7-9	TRBJ1-1	-	CASSLEGSGESEAFF
TRBV20-1	TRBJ2-5	-	CSAPSLTGRGLIYETQYF
TRBV7-2	TRBJ2-3	TRBD1	CASSSIQGEADTQYF
TRBV7-2	TRBJ1-4	-	CASSHRQAGEKLFF
TRBV4-2	TRBJ1-2	-	CASSQRVGQHYGYTF
TRBV4-2	TRBJ2-1	TRBD1	CASSPRTGGDNEQFF
TRBV27	TRBJ2-1	-	CASSSRVSYNEQFF
TRBV6-6	TRBJ2-5	-	CASTQRGETQYF
TRBV5-1	TRBJ2-2	TRBD1	CASSLSGTDSTGELFF
TRBV29-1	TRBJ2-1	TRBD2	CSVVSGGRNEQFF
TRBV5-1	TRBJ2-7	-	CASSLDRAAYEQYF
TRBV7-9	TRBJ2-3	-	CASSATADTQYF
TRBV15	TRBJ1-1	TRBD1	CATSDKTGGKAFF
TRBV6-1	TRBJ1-4	TRBD1	CASSGGTRTGREKLFF
TRBV10-2	TRBJ1-2	-	CASSGGGDGYTF
TRBV20-1	TRBJ2-4	TRBD2	CSARAGRDIQYF